This T cell receptor (beta chain) was profiled in a study of T cell responses to AZD1222 COVID-19 vaccine (dated by TCRdb to the early 2020s). About the investigation overall: A total of around 240 trial participants underwent TCR sequencing, of whom about 200 had received two doses of AZD1222 and some 25 had received two doses of the MenACWY control vaccine. Enrollment into the trials was organized by age into subgroups of 18-55, 56-69 and 70-plus years, and those subgroups contained roughly 150, 30 and 60 TCR-sequenced participants, respectively. Study-wide conclusions, independent of this receptor: After two AZD1222 doses, spike-specific TCR breadth and depth were significantly higher than at day 0 and than in MenACWY recipients. Participants were mostly white British and included more females than males, and it was suggested by the authors that clonal diversity may have been underestimated. Reportedly, almost half of the unique spike-specific TCRs recognized epitopes lying outside the regions that are mutated in the B.1.351 and B.1.1.7 variants. The 56-69-year group was small, and its depth increase did not reach significance, likely because of low power. CD4 TCRs associated with the vaccine covered the entire spike protein, and the dominant responses were in regions 160-218 and 743-854. Because no day 14 peak-response samples were available, repertoires were characterized only after the peak T cell response. Conclusions about previously exposed vaccinees are limited, since just 5 to 7 AZD1222 recipients were seropositive for SARS-CoV-2 at baseline.

This clone was counted only a few times. Its cognate antigen has yet to be identified. Qualities for individual bases were not recorded, and no much larger clone is one base off. The CDR3 regions of human TCRbeta chains were analyzed by immunosequencing. From the authors' description of their analysis: TCRs in the repertoires were matched against a reference library of SARS-CoV-2-specific TCRs that had been generated with the MIRA antigen-specificity platform. Breadth was defined as the fraction of unique TCRs that were SARS-CoV-2-associated. Depth was defined as the fraction of total T cells that were SARS-CoV-2-associated. Using the MIRA data, each spike-specific TCR was assigned both to the spike region to which the TCR was reactive and to a CD4 or CD8 class. Log10-transformed breadth and depth values were compared by one-way ANOVA with Sidak's multiple comparisons tests. Sourced from immuneACCESS, this table was stored by TCRdb with only in-frame sequences that have V and J called. A share of the clones is absent; for the studies checked, an unresolved V gene accounts for under half, and the remainder has no known explanation. The D gene and trimming were derived from the DNA, and the V and J assignments and clone size from that table. In all, the sample holds 85,000 to 100,000 clones, and more than 85% of those were seen once. About 8.3% of the sample comes from the top ten.

In the paper's terms, the time point label means: about 28 days (+/-7) after the second vaccine dose. AZD1222 recipients whose second dose came at about 4 weeks and those whose second dose came at about 12 weeks were combined into one group, since spike-specific TCR depth and breadth did not differ between the two schedules. Samples from vaccinated people were obtained from the UK trials COV001 and COV002, which included a single-blind randomized controlled phase 2/3 trial of AZD1222 (ChAdOx1 nCoV-19) in healthy adults. For TCRbeta chain sequencing, PBMC samples from trial participants were taken at day 0 and at day 28 after the second dose. The CDR3, cysteine through phenylalanine, is 16 amino acids long. The read is trimmed to its CDR3 DNA, 48 bases read in frame from base 1. The germline V gene encodes CDR1 SGHRS and CDR2 YFSETQ. The V end gives up 0 bases and the J end 6 bases, leaving 5 bases in the junction not matched to a gene.

Material: peripheral blood, obtained 28 days after the second AZD1222 dose. This receptor was identified in an adult who received the AZD1222 COVID-19 vaccine. The chain employs TRBV5-1 and TRBJ2-2, with 10 junctional bases fitting TRBD1. The CDR3 here reads CASSLDGTGVPGELFF. DNA sequence: TGCGCCAGCAGCTTGGACGGGACAGGGGTTCCCGGGGAGCTGTTTTTT.